What follows describes a single T cell receptor beta chain. This specimen belongs to a study of technical replicates of blood from several donors. The method was immunoSEQ multiplex PCR; TCRdb's version includes in-frame clones alone and lacks a portion of them. The sample lists roughly 61,000 clones; more than 95% were seen once. CDR1 and CDR2 (germline): SGHNT, YYREEE (reference sequence). V lost 5 bases and J 2 bases, leaving 16 bases between the germline ends. This CDR3 comprises 16 residues. The V gene is TRBV5-4, the J gene TRBJ2-2; TRBD1 might be the D (5 bases). The source of this sequence is a human donor in good health. What was sequenced was T cells isolated from PBMCs. The CDR3 spells CASSLGAGGNTGELFF. The DNA for the CDR3 is TGTGCCAGCAGTCTTGGGGCAGGCGGAAACACCGGGGAGCTGTTTTTT.